The 32 T cell receptor delta chains given below trace back to one sample, sequenced in a study of gamma-delta chains in newborns, infants, children (dated by TCRdb to between 2017 and 2020). Reads for this sample came from an Illumina MiSeq. TCRdb reprocessed the public reads with the caller CATT; rows with the same DNA were merged afterwards. In this sample the table shows 9,000 to 13,000 delta-chain clones, over 8% of which occur a single time. The biggest ten clones account for 3.8% of the sample. Sequenced sample: blood. Source of these receptors: a child who was a newborn, infant or young child, either healthy, febrile or measles-vaccinated (not recorded which).

In the case of this clone: An end of the junction differs from the germline gene, which may be a read error. J is TRDJ1 and V is TRDV2; 7 positions agree with TRDD3. Germline V CDR1 and CDR2: GEAIGNYY, EKD. The CDR3 extends over 15 amino acids. Here the CDR3 DNA reads TGTGCCTGTGACACCGTGGGATACCCTACCGATAGACTCATCTTT. Its translation is CACDTVGYPTDRLIF.

The table lists this clone with a few counts. The V and J genes are TRDV2 and TRDJ1; 13 nucleotides align to TRDD3. This CDR3 is 18 amino acids long. The junction had 13 bases not matched to a gene; V was cut back by 3 bases and J by 4 bases. Germline V gene data show CDR1 as GEAIGNYY and CDR2 as EKD. The CDR3 spells CACDAVLGDTMQGDKLIF. The CDR3 DNA follows: TGTGCCTGTGACGCCGTACTGGGGGATACGATGCAGGGCGATAAACTCATCTTT.

The chain links TRDV2 to TRDJ3; 13 bases map to TRDD3. TCRdb is silent on the J gene; assignment here came from matching the DNA to germline. The CDR3 consists of 21 residues. The germline gives CDR1 GEAIGNYY, CDR2 EKD. V was clipped by 1 base and J by 0 bases; unmatched bases: 8. The CDR3 nucleotides read TGTGCCTGTGACACTATGGTACTGGGGGATACGAGCTCCTGGGACACCCGACAGATGTTTTTC. This translates into CACDTMVLGDTSSWDTRQMFF.

This clone was picked up a small number of times. The chain uses TRDV2 and TRDJ1; D is perhaps TRDD1 (5 bases). Between the trimmed V and J ends, which lost 3 bases and 4 bases, there was a span of 26 bases. Germline-derived CDR1 and CDR2 are GEAIGNYY and EKD. The CDR3 has 18 amino acids. The CDR3 loop reads CACDPLEIPPHNFDKLIF. As DNA, the CDR3 is TGTGCCTGTGACCCCTTGGAAATCCCTCCCCATAACTTCGATAAACTCATCTTT.

This sequence joins TRAV29/DV5 and TRDJ1; D is possibly TRDD2 (5 bases). Trimming stripped 3 bases from V and 0 bases from J, with 36 bases between. The CDR3 spans 22 residues. Germline loops: CDR1 NSMFDY, CDR2 ISSIKDK. The CDR3 spells CAAIASSPSVPGGLMYTDKLIF. The CDR3 nucleotides read TGTGCAGCAATAGCGTCTTCCCCCTCCGTGCCTGGAGGACTTATGTACACCGATAAACTCATCTTT.

The chain employs TRDV2 and TRDJ1; 10 bases line up with TRDD3. CDR1 and CDR2 from the germline V gene are GEAIGNYY and EKD. The CDR3 is made up of 17 amino acids. With V trimmed by 3 bases and J by 0 bases, 9 bases remained unmatched. CDR3 amino acids: CACDLLGDSADTDKLIF. In DNA, the CDR3 is TGTGCCTGTGACCTACTGGGGGATTCGGCGGACACCGATAAACTCATCTTT.

In its sample, this clone was seen a few times. Its ends do not fully match the called genes, so a read error is possible. The chain uses TRDV2 and TRDJ1, with 7 bases matching TRDD3. Germline loops: CDR1 GEAIGNYY, CDR2 EKD. The CDR3 extends over 17 amino acids. The CDR3 sequence: CACNTVGGGAYTDKLIF. CDR3 nucleotides: TGTGCCTGTAACACCGTAGGTGGGGGAGCGTACACCGATAAACTCATCTTT.

In this sample, this clone turned up a few times. The sample has other DNA sequences that encode this CDR3 too. The CDR3 DNA follows: TGTGCCTGTGACACCGCGGAGGGACGGAGCTCCTGGGACACCCGACAGATGTTTTTC. Protein product: CACDTAEGRSSWDTRQMFF. The chain carries TRDV2 and TRDJ3; D call uncertain. Germline CDR1 and CDR2: GEAIGNYY and EKD. The ends were cut back, 0 bases at V and 0 bases at J, with 14 bases in the middle. This CDR3 has 19 amino acids.

This clone was picked up a small number of times. In DNA form, the CDR3 reads TGTGCCTGTGACCCTACTCCCTACTGGGGGATGCGACCGGCCACCGATAAACTCATCTTT. Its translation is CACDPTPYWGMRPATDKLIF. The rearrangement joins TRDV2 to TRDJ1, with 10 bases lining up with TRDD3. V trimming: 3 bases; J trimming: 1 base; junction bases outside the gene matches: 19. The CDR3 is 20 residues long. Germline CDR1 reads GEAIGNYY; CDR2 reads EKD.

The V and J genes are TRDV2 and TRDJ1, with TRDD3 identical over 12 bases. CDR1 GEAIGNYY and CDR2 EKD come from the germline V gene. V dropped 0 bases and J dropped 3; count of bases not matched to a gene: 10. The CDR3 is 18 residues long. CDR3 in DNA: TGTGCCTGTGACACCGTAGCTGGGGGATACGCTGGGGCCGATAAACTCATCTTT. The encoded protein is CACDTVAGGYAGADKLIF.

The chain recombines TRDV2 with TRDJ1, with D unclear. The J gene, not given by TCRdb, was assigned here from a germline match of the nucleotide sequence. CDR3 length: 15 amino acids. Germline CDR1 is GEAIGNYY and CDR2 is EKD. Trimming cost V 3 bases and J 4 bases, with 17 bases left between them. The CDR3 here is CACDSLTPINDKLIF. The DNA of the CDR3 is TGTGCCTGTGACTCTCTTACTCCCATCAACGATAAACTCATCTTT.

This clone was counted only a few times. This CDR3 is also generated by other DNA sequences in the sample. The V gene is TRDV2, the J gene TRDJ2, with 8 bases aligning to TRDD3. Germline CDR1 reads GEAIGNYY; CDR2 reads EKD. V was pared by 3 bases and J by 0 bases, with 8 bases of the junction left unmatched. This CDR3 spans 17 amino acids. The CDR3 region has the DNA TGTGCCTGTGACGTACTGGGGGCCCGAGCTTTGACAGCACAACTCTTCTTT. Translation gives CACDVLGARALTAQLFF.

The table lists this clone with a few counts. This sequence joins TRDV2 and TRDJ3; TRDD3 agrees at 10 bases. After removal of 0 bases from V and 1 base from J, the junction contained 14 bases not matched to a gene. Germline CDR1 is GEAIGNYY and CDR2 is EKD. The CDR3 totals 22 residues. This CDR3 is CACDTGNWGITRGSWDTRQMFF. The CDR3 region has the DNA TGTGCCTGTGACACCGGTAACTGGGGGATCACCAGGGGGTCCTGGGACACCCGACAGATGTTTTTC.

The rearrangement joins TRDV2 to TRDJ1; 12 nucleotides align to TRDD3. Trimming took 3 bases from V and 3 from J; bases not matched to a gene: 19. There are 20 residues in the CDR3. Germline V gene sequence: CDR1 GEAIGNYY, CDR2 EKD. CDR3 amino acids: CACDHVGPTGGYSIPDKLIF. The CDR3 region has the DNA TGTGCCTGTGACCACGTCGGGCCTACTGGGGGATACTCAATACCCGATAAACTCATCTTT.

This clone was counted a few times. The chain carries TRDV1 and TRDJ1; 8 bases map to TRDD3. Germline trimming cut 0 bases from V and 3 bases from J; bases unmatched to any gene: 12. The germline V gene has CDR1 TSWWSYY and CDR2 QGS. The CDR3 has 18 amino acids. CDR3 DNA sequence: TGTGCTCTTGGGGAACTGTCTTCCCGGAGGGGATACTCCGATAAACTCATCTTT. The encoded protein is CALGELSSRRGYSDKLIF.

The chain employs TRDV2 and TRDJ1, with 13 bases lining up with TRDD3. Germline V gene sequence: CDR1 GEAIGNYY, CDR2 EKD. This CDR3 spans 21 amino acids. Unmatched junction bases numbered 15, after V lost 0 bases and J lost 0 bases. DNA for the CDR3: TGTGCCTGTGACACCGTGGGTAGGACTGGGGGATACGGGGAGGACACCGATAAACTCATCTTT. Translation gives CACDTVGRTGGYGEDTDKLIF.

This chain uses TRDV2 with TRDJ3; 10 bases agree with TRDD3. Looked up from germline, CDR1 is GEAIGNYY and CDR2 is EKD. The CDR3 runs 19 residues. Trimming removed 0 bases from V and 2 bases from J; junction bases left unmatched: 6. In DNA form, the CDR3 reads TGTGCCTGTGACACCGCGGACGGGGGATACGCCTGGGACACCCGACAGATGTTTTTC. This sequence encodes CACDTADGGYAWDTRQMFF.

V gene TRDV1 combines with J gene TRDJ2; D gene uncertain. TCRdb supplies no J gene; here it was assigned by aligning the nucleotide sequence to germline. The CDR3 is 13 residues long. The germline V and J ends were trimmed by 7 bases and 2 bases, with 8 bases remaining between them. CDR1 is TSWWSYY and CDR2 is QGS in the germline V gene. This CDR3 is CALVVPLTAQLFF. CDR3 nucleotides: TGTGCTCTTGTGGTGCCCTTGACAGCACAACTCTTCTTT.

A note on this clone: In the same sample, other DNA sequences code for this CDR3. This sequence joins TRDV2 and TRDJ3, with TRDD3 matching 13 bases. The germline V gene encodes CDR1 GEAIGNYY and CDR2 EKD. Trimming removed 2 bases from V and 0 bases from J; junction bases left unmatched: 3. The CDR3 is made up of 19 amino acids. CDR3 nucleotides: TGTGCCTGTGACATACTGGGGGATACGAGCTCCTGGGACACCCGACAGATGTTTTTC. Protein product: CACDILGDTSSWDTRQMFF.

The CDR3, as DNA: TGTGCCTGTGACACCCTATATGCTGGGGGAGGTGGCCGGGACACCCGACAGATGTTTTTC. As protein: CACDTLYAGGGGRDTRQMFF. The chain couples TRDV2 to TRDJ3, with TRDD3 identical over 8 bases. The CDR3 covers 20 residues. V trimming: 0 bases; J trimming: 5 bases; junction bases outside the gene matches: 14. Per germline, CDR1 GEAIGNYY and CDR2 EKD.

The table lists this clone with a few counts. The DNA of the CDR3 is TGTGCCTGTGACACCCTGGGGATAGAGGGGACCGATAAACTCATCTTT. Protein: CACDTLGIEGTDKLIF. This chain joins TRDV2 and TRDJ1; 7 bases align to TRDD3. This CDR3 spans 16 amino acids. J gave up 2 bases and V 0 bases, and 8 bases lay outside the gene matches. In germline, CDR1 is GEAIGNYY, CDR2 EKD.

The chain couples TRDV2 to TRDJ1; 7 bases are shared with TRDD3. This CDR3 is 16 amino acids long. Germline V CDR1 and CDR2: GEAIGNYY, EKD. With 3 bases clipped from V and 8 bases from J, the junction kept 17 bases outside the gene matches. The CDR3 nucleotides are TGTGCCTGTGACCTCGTCGGTACTGGGGCACGAAGGAAACTCATCTTT. Its translation is CACDLVGTGARRKLIF.

Judged by abundance, this clone is medium-sized (0.01 to 0.1%). The chain employs TRDV2 and TRDJ1; D unclear. There are 17 residues in the CDR3. Germline CDR1 is GEAIGNYY and CDR2 is EKD. Trimming left V 0 bases short and J 0 bases short, with 16 bases between. The CDR3 sequence is CACDTAGPRPYTDKLIF. For the CDR3, the DNA is TGTGCCTGTGACACCGCAGGGCCCCGGCCGTACACCGATAAACTCATCTTT.

There are a few counts of this clone. A junction boundary mismatches the germline segment, possibly from a read error. The rearrangement joins TRDV2 to TRDJ1; 8 nucleotides match TRDD3. The CDR3 totals 16 residues. Germline CDR1 reads GEAIGNYY; CDR2 reads EKD. The CDR3 nucleotides are TGTGCCTGTGGCACCCTGGGGATACAATACACCGATAAACTCATCTTT. Its protein is CACGTLGIQYTDKLIF.

In this sample, this clone turned up a few times. The chain links TRDV2 to TRDJ1; D remains unclear. CDR1 GEAIGNYY and CDR2 EKD come from the germline V gene. Trimming left V 3 bases short and J 3 bases short, with 16 bases between. This CDR3 spans 15 amino acids. CDR3 nucleotide sequence: TGTGCCTGTGACCACTTAGGCGGATTCCCCGATAAACTCATCTTT. Amino acids: CACDHLGGFPDKLIF.

This clone has only a few counts. The rearrangement joins TRDV2 to TRDJ1, with D possibly matching TRDD3 (5 bases). Trimming shortened V by 0 bases and J by 1 base, and 29 bases separated the two germline ends. There are 21 residues in the CDR3. The germline gives CDR1 GEAIGNYY, CDR2 EKD. The chain's CDR3 is CACDTLGVPLGGYEGTDKLIF. In DNA form, the CDR3 reads TGTGCCTGTGACACCCTCGGGGTCCCCCTCGGGGGGTACGAGGGCACCGATAAACTCATCTTT.

This chain joins TRDV2 and TRDJ3; 8 bases align to TRDD3. TCRdb lists no J gene, so it was determined here by aligning the DNA to germline. The germline gives CDR1 GEAIGNYY, CDR2 EKD. V gave up 2 bases and J gave up 0 bases; unmatched junction bases: 5. CDR3 length: 18 amino acids. The CDR3 DNA reads TGTGCCTGTGACATACTGGGGGTCAGCTCCTGGGACACCCGACAGATGTTTTTC. This translates into CACDILGVSSWDTRQMFF.

CDR3 residues: CACDTWGTSSWDTRQMFF. The DNA for the CDR3 is TGTGCCTGTGACACCTGGGGGACGAGCTCCTGGGACACCCGACAGATGTTTTTC. This chain uses TRDV2 with TRDJ3; 7 nucleotides line up with TRDD3. The J gene, left out of TCRdb, was set here by checking the DNA against germline. From germline, CDR1 is GEAIGNYY and CDR2 EKD. Trimming cost V 0 bases and J 0 bases; bases outside gene matches: 4. The CDR3 is 18 residues long.

The chain is built from TRDV2 and TRDJ1; tentatively, D is TRDD3 (6 bases). TCRdb is silent on the J gene; assignment here came from matching the DNA to germline. The CDR3 length is 17 residues. Trimming took 2 bases from V and 0 from J, leaving 18 bases between them. Germline V gene data show CDR1 as GEAIGNYY and CDR2 as EKD. The CDR3: CACDNLGVPSDTDKLIF. In nucleotides, the CDR3 is TGTGCCTGTGACAACTTGGGGGTCCCCTCGGACACCGATAAACTCATCTTT.

The chain uses TRDV2 and TRDJ3, with 10 positions matching TRDD3. Per the germline V gene, CDR1 is GEAIGNYY and CDR2 is EKD. This CDR3 spans 20 amino acids. Trimming cost V 3 bases and J 0 bases; bases outside gene matches: 10. The DNA for the CDR3 is TGTGCCTGTGACGCTACTACTGGGGGATTACGCTCCTGGGACACCCGACAGATGTTTTTC. Translated, it gives CACDATTGGLRSWDTRQMFF.

This clone ranks as medium-sized. The V and J genes are TRDV2 and TRDJ1; 8 bases match TRDD3. J lost 0 bases, V lost 2 bases, and 10 bases had no gene match. This CDR3 has 17 residues. The germline gives CDR1 GEAIGNYY, CDR2 EKD. The CDR3 region has the DNA TGTGCCTGTGACAGACTGGGGGGCGAGACGTACACCGATAAACTCATCTTT. This gives the protein CACDRLGGETYTDKLIF.

No V gene was called, though TRDJ3 was called as the J gene; TRDD3, the D gene given by the table, was not confirmed from the DNA. The CDR3 contains 16 residues. The CDR3 DNA reads TGTGCCTGTGACACCCTGGGGGCTTGGGACACCCGACAGATGTTTTTC. Encoded protein: CACDTLGAWDTRQMFF.